A selection of T cell receptor beta chains follows, all from one sample in a study of cytomegalovirus exposure and HLA in healthy donors. The repertoire was sequenced with immunoSEQ multiplex PCR; TCRdb's copy has only in-frame clones and lacks some. In the table there are hundreds of thousands of clones, 86% of which are singletons. The sequenced sample consisted of PBMCs. These TCRs come from a woman under 30 in good health and CMV-seronegative. CDR3s include the opening cysteine and the closing phenylalanine or tryptophan. Each record gives: clone size, J gene, D gene, V gene, CDR3 DNA, CDR3 protein. D genes are given only for firm matches. The size field is filled for only some rows; it gives once, few, many or a size class.

.,TRBJ1-5,.,TRBV19,TGTGCCAGTAGTATGCGTGTTACCCTACATCAGCCCCAGCATTTT,CASSMRVTLHQPQHF
.,TRBJ2-1,.,TRBV21-1,TGTGCCAGCAGCACCACCCCGGGACTAGCGGGAGAAAGGGGATTGCGCTACAATGAGCAGTTCTTC,CASSTTPGLAGERGLRYNEQFF
.,TRBJ1-2,.,TRBV19,TGTGCCACATTCCCCGGGAAGGCGGGGGGCTACACCTTC,CATFPGKAGGYTF
.,TRBJ1-5,.,TRBV5-8,TGTGCCAGCAGCTTGGATTATAGCAATCAGCCCCAGCATTTT,CASSLDYSNQPQHF
.,TRBJ1-2,.,TRBV28,TGTGCCAGCAGTTCCCCGGCCCGGGCTAACTATGGCTACACCTTC,CASSSPARANYGYTF
.,TRBJ2-2,.,TRBV19,TGTGCCAGTAGTCGTAGGAGGGCCGACACCGGGGAGCTGTTTTTT,CASSRRRADTGELFF
.,TRBJ2-7,TRBD2,TRBV28,TGTGCCAGCAGTAGCCCCGGGACTAGCATGTACGAGCAGTACTTC,CASSSPGTSMYEQYF
.,TRBJ1-1,.,TRBV6-5,TGTGCCAGCAGCCGGGGGGTGAACACTGAAGCTTTCTTT,CASSRGVNTEAFF
.,TRBJ1-1,TRBD1,TRBV19,TGTGCCAGTAGTACCCGACAGGGTGGATTCATGAACACTGAAGCTTTCTTT,CASSTRQGGFMNTEAFF
.,TRBJ1-1,.,TRBV9,TGTGCCAGCAGCGTCCTAACAGGGCGGTTGAACACTGAAGCTTTCTTT,CASSVLTGRLNTEAFF
.,TRBJ1-4,TRBD1,TRBV18,TGTGCCAGCTCACGAGGGACAGCGAATGAAAAACTGTTTTTT,CASSRGTANEKLFF
.,TRBJ2-1,TRBD2,TRBV5-6,TGTGCCAGCAGCCCCGGGACTAGCAATGAGCAGTTCTTC,CASSPGTSNEQFF
few,TRBJ2-7,.,TRBV28,TGTGCCAGCAGTACCGCCGGCTACTGGGGGGATTCCTCCTACGAGCAGTACTTC,CASSTAGYWGDSSYEQYF
.,TRBJ2-5,TRBD1,TRBV18,TGTGCCAGCTCACAGACAGGGGCTGGGGAGACCCAGTACTTC,CASSQTGAGETQYF
.,TRBJ2-3,TRBD2,TRBV5-1,TGCGCCAGCAGCTTAACTAGCGGGAAGTTGGCAGATACGCAGTATTTT,CASSLTSGKLADTQYF
.,TRBJ1-1,.,TRBV6-5,TGTGCCAGCAGTTACGGGGGCAAAGGAACTGAAGCTTTCTTT,CASSYGGKGTEAFF
.,TRBJ1-4,TRBD1,TRBV5-6,TGTGCCAGCAGGAGAGAGGGGGCGGCTAATGAAAAACTGTTTTTT,CASRREGAANEKLFF
.,TRBJ2-7,.,TRBV19,TGTGCCAGTAGTGCAGGGGATCCCAGGGCCTACGAGCAGTACTTC,CASSAGDPRAYEQYF
.,TRBJ1-4,TRBD1,TRBV18,TGTGCCAGCTCACCGGACAGGGTGTCTAATGAAAAACTGTTTTTT,CASSPDRVSNEKLFF
.,TRBJ2-5,.,TRBV10-3,TGTGCCATCAGTGAGTCGGAGGGGATCCAAGAGACCCAGTACTTC,CAISESEGIQETQYF
.,TRBJ2-1,TRBD2,TRBV7-6,TGTGCCAGCAGCTTCAGGGGGACTAGCGCCTACAATGAGCAGTTCTTC,CASSFRGTSAYNEQFF
.,TRBJ1-1,.,TRBV7-9,TGTGCCAGCAGCCCCCCCCCAGTCAACACTGAAGCTTTCTTT,CASSPPPVNTEAFF
.,TRBJ1-5,.,TRBV2,TGTGCCAGCAGTGAAGCTTATCGAGCTCAGCCCCAGCATTTT,CASSEAYRAQPQHF
.,TRBJ1-2,TRBD1,TRBV7-8,TGTGCCAGCAGCTTCACAGGGGGCGCCGGGGACGGCTACACCTTC,CASSFTGGAGDGYTF
.,TRBJ2-7,.,TRBV7-6,TGTGCCAGCAGCTCGACAGTGTCCTCCTACGAGCAGTACTTC,CASSSTVSSYEQYF
.,TRBJ2-5,TRBD2,TRBV6-5,TGTGCCAGCAGCACCACTAGCGGGGGTCGAGAGACCCAGTACTTC,CASSTTSGGRETQYF
.,TRBJ2-5,.,TRBV2,TGTGCCAGCAGTGAAATCGCCAGGGGGGAAGAGACCCAGTACTTC,CASSEIARGEETQYF
.,TRBJ2-2,.,TRBV28,TGTGCCAGCACCAAATTTGAGGACAGACCGAACACCGGGGAGCTGTTTTTT,CASTKFEDRPNTGELFF
once,TRBJ2-7,.,TRBV6-5,TGTGCCAGCAGTAAACAGGGTAGTGACTACGAGCAGTACTTC,CASSKQGSDYEQYF
once,TRBJ2-5,.,TRBV4-2,TGTGCCAGCAGCCAAGATATCCACTTAAGGGGCGAGACCCAGTACTTC,CASSQDIHLRGETQYF
.,TRBJ1-3,TRBD1,TRBV7-9,TGTGCCAGCAGCTTGGACACCGGGACAGGATGGCAGGGAAACACCATATATTTT,CASSLDTGTGWQGNTIYF
.,TRBJ2-1,.,TRBV20-1,TGCAGTGCAGGACTATTCCGTGAGCAGTTCTTC,CSAGLFREQFF
.,TRBJ2-1,.,TRBV30,TGTGCCTGGAGTGGGGGGGTTGGTTACAATGAGCAGTTCTTC,CAWSGGVGYNEQFF
.,TRBJ1-3,.,TRBV5-7,TGTGCCAGCAGCTTGGACAGGGAGACCTCTGGAAACACCATATATTTT,CASSLDRETSGNTIYF
few,TRBJ2-7,.,TRBV28,TGTGCCAGCAGTTTAGGCGGGTCCTCCTACGAGCAGTACTTC,CASSLGGSSYEQYF
.,TRBJ1-3,TRBD1,TRBV19,TGTGCCACCACCGGGACAGGAGGAAACACCATATATTTT,CATTGTGGNTIYF
.,TRBJ1-2,.,TRBV11-3,TGTGCCAGCAGCTTAGGCCCCGGTTTGGGCTACACCTTC,CASSLGPGLGYTF
.,TRBJ1-2,.,TRBV5-1,TGCGCCAGCAGCTTTTTCGGGATATCGGCTAACTATGGCTACACCTTC,CASSFFGISANYGYTF
.,TRBJ2-1,TRBD1,TRBV7-9,TGTGCCAGCAGCTTATGGACAGGGCAGGACAATGAGCAGTTCTTC,CASSLWTGQDNEQFF
.,TRBJ2-7,TRBD2,TRBV13,TGTGCCAGCAGCTTAGGGTTAGCGGGATTCTCCTACGAGCAGTACTTC,CASSLGLAGFSYEQYF
.,TRBJ2-3,TRBD2,TRBV6-4,TGTGCCAGCAGTGAAACTAGCGGGAGCGGCACAGATACGCAGTATTTT,CASSETSGSGTDTQYF
once,TRBJ2-2,.,TRBV19,TGTGCCAGTAGTATTCTCCGGGGAGGCACCGGGGAGCTGTTTTTT,CASSILRGGTGELFF
.,TRBJ2-3,.,TRBV6-5,TGTGCCAGCAGTTTTCGGACTTACACAGATACGCAGTATTTT,CASSFRTYTDTQYF
.,TRBJ2-7,TRBD2,TRBV28,TGTGCCAGCAGTACTTGGACTAGCGGGAGGGGGGCCTACGAGCAGTACTTC,CASSTWTSGRGAYEQYF
.,TRBJ2-5,.,TRBV6-1,TGTGCCAGCAGTGTAACATGGGGCGAGACCCAGTACTTC,CASSVTWGETQYF
.,TRBJ1-1,.,TRBV19,TGTGCCAGTAGTATGGTTCAGGCCAACACTGAAGCTTTCTTT,CASSMVQANTEAFF
.,TRBJ2-7,TRBD1,TRBV7-2,TGTGCCAGCAGCTTAGCGGGACAGAACTCCTACGAGCAGTACTTC,CASSLAGQNSYEQYF
.,TRBJ2-7,TRBD2,TRBV7-8,TGTGCCAGCAGCCCTAATAGCGGGAGGGCCTTCTACGAGCAGTACTTC,CASSPNSGRAFYEQYF
.,TRBJ2-3,.,TRBV30,TGTGCCTGGGGGCTTACAGATACGCAGTATTTT,CAWGLTDTQYF
.,TRBJ1-2,TRBD1,TRBV13,TGTGCCAGCAGCTCCCCCGGAGGGGGCGATGGCTACACCTTC,CASSSPGGGDGYTF
.,TRBJ2-1,.,TRBV5-1,TGCGCCAGCAGCTTCGGGGGAACCCGAAACAATGAGCAGTTCTTC,CASSFGGTRNNEQFF
.,TRBJ2-5,.,TRBV5-1,TGCGCCAGCAGCTTGGGGACACCGGTCGCCGAGACCCAGTACTTC,CASSLGTPVAETQYF
.,TRBJ1-4,.,TRBV7-9,TGTGCCAGCAGCCCAGAAGGGGGTATTAATGAAAAACTGTTTTTT,CASSPEGGINEKLFF
.,TRBJ2-5,.,TRBV11-2,TGTGCCAGCAGCTTAGATTACAGGGAGACCCAGTACTTC,CASSLDYRETQYF
.,TRBJ2-7,.,TRBV4-1,TGCGCCAGCAGCCAAGAGAGGCCGGCCGAGCAGTACTTC,CASSQERPAEQYF